This T cell receptor (beta chain) derives from a study of T cell repertoires in cytomegalovirus infection. Overall study context: Matching HLA type and CMV infection were both indicated by public TCR beta signatures.

Looked up from germline, CDR1 is MNHEY and CDR2 is SVGEGT. The trim removed 4 bases at V and 2 bases at J, leaving 11 bases unmatched. The CDR3 has 20 amino acids. Study conclusions and caveats: Summed frequency of shared TCR beta families picked out CMV carriers who also had the relevant HLA. HLA-C-restricted CMV-specific TCR beta clonotypes prevailed in the ex vivo response.

This clonotype was recorded many times. Its antigen is not known. In TCRdb, the reads were re-called with MiXCR into one record per CDR3 protein. The sample consists of approximately 170,000 distinct CDR3 sequences, over 13% of them appearing once. This sequence originates from a human donor in good health (CMV status not recorded). Some clones in this sample may be carry-over from other donors' samples. Source material: PBMCs. The chain combines TRBV6-2 or TRBV6-3 with TRBJ2-2; 15 bases line up with TRBD2. The CDR3 protein is CASSSAGTSGRNHNTGELFF. The CDR3 nucleotides are TGTGCCAGCAGTTCCGCCGGGACTAGCGGGAGGAACCACAACACCGGGGAGCTGTTTTTT.